The 12 T cell receptor beta chains below were found in one sample sequenced in a study of beta chain features in type 1 diabetes. Findings of the study overall: Researchers report that Type 1 diabetes patients had moderately but significantly shorter TCRB CDR3s across all four CD4+ subsets.

Every isolated RNA sample was fully reverse transcribed, so sequencing captured expressed TCRB transcripts. TCRdb's table, derived via immunoSEQ multiplex PCR, lists solely in-frame clones and lacks some. The table has more than 55,000 clones, 52% seen once. Their antigens remain unidentified. The specimen was Tregs from blood. These receptors were collected from a woman aged 40 to 50 with type 1 diabetes.

In DNA form, the CDR3 reads TGCGCCAGCAGCTTGGCCTGGGGGGGGCTGAGCTATGGCTACACCTTC. Its protein product is CASSLAWGGLSYGYTF. The chain carries TRBV5-1 and TRBJ1-2, with D possibly being TRBD1 (6 bases). The CDR3 spans 16 residues. CDR1 and CDR2 (germline): SGHRS, YFSETQ. Trimming shortened V by 0 bases and J by 4 bases, and 16 bases separated the two germline ends.

The rearrangement links TRBV9 to TRBJ2-2; TRBD2 matches 7 bases. The CDR3 is 15 amino acids. Germline trimming cut 4 bases from V and 5 bases from J; bases unmatched to any gene: 8. Germline V CDR1 and CDR2: SGDLS, YYNGEE. CDR3 sequence (DNA): TGTGCCAGCAGCTTGACTAGCTCCCAAACCGGGGAGCTGTTTTTT. Encoded protein: CASSLTSSQTGELFF.

For the CDR3, the DNA is TGTGCCAGCAGCTTAGGGGGACTTCAGACCTACGAGCAGTACTTC. Protein sequence: CASSLGGLQTYEQYF. J is TRBJ2-7 and V is TRBV7-2; a possible D gene is TRBD2 (6 bases). The length of the CDR3 is 15 residues. Trimming stripped 1 base from V and 2 bases from J, with 12 bases between. Germline CDR1 SGHTA, CDR2 FQGNSA.

This clone showed up just a few times. The chain is built from TRBV5-1 and TRBJ2-1; a possible D gene is TRBD2 (5 bases). The germline gives CDR1 SGHRS, CDR2 YFSETQ. The CDR3 consists of 14 residues. V gave up 7 bases and J gave up 10 bases, with 21 bases separating them. The DNA for the CDR3 is TGCGCCAGCTCCTCGGTACTAGGAGACCTAGAGCAGTTCTTC. Amino acid sequence: CASSSVLGDLEQFF.

This sequence joins TRBV9 and TRBJ1-6; 9 bases match TRBD1. V lost 0 bases and J lost 11; bases outside the gene matches: 3. This CDR3 is built from 14 residues. Looked up from germline, CDR1 is SGDLS and CDR2 is YYNGEE. The DNA of the CDR3 is TGTGCCAGCAGCGTAGGAGGGACAGGGCCACCCCTCCACTTT. Protein product: CASSVGGTGPPLHF. Using reference TRBV9 and TRBJ1-6 for the parts outside the CDR3, the full variable domain is DSGVTQTPKHLITATGQRVTLRCSPRSGDLSVYWYQQSLDQGLQFLIQYYNGEERAKGNILERFSAQQFPDLHSELNLSSLELGDSALYFCASSVGGTGPPLHFGNGTRLTVT.

The V and J genes are TRBV5-5 and TRBJ2-3, with TRBD1 matching 8 bases. Germline lookup yields CDR1 SGHKS and CDR2 YYEKEE (reference sequence). V shed 4 bases, J shed 3 bases, and the junction held 4 bases outside the gene matches. The CDR3 runs 14 residues. CDR3 bases: TGTGCCAGCAGCCCCAGGACAGGGACAGATACGCAGTATTTT. This codes for CASSPRTGTDTQYF.

This chain connects TRBV9 to TRBJ1-3; D is possibly TRBD1 (5 bases). Germline V gene sequence: CDR1 SGDLS, CDR2 YYNGEE. The CDR3 is made up of 13 amino acids. The germline V and J ends were trimmed by 3 bases and 4 bases, with 8 bases remaining between them. CDR3 residues: CASSGTPGNTIYF. DNA of the CDR3: TGTGCCAGCAGCGGGACACCGGGAAACACCATATATTTT.

The V gene is TRBV6-1, the J gene TRBJ1-1, with TRBD1 identical over 9 bases. J gave up 6 bases and V 8 bases, and 10 bases lay outside the gene matches. This CDR3 has 14 residues. In germline, CDR1 is MNHNS, CDR2 SASEGT. The CDR3 sequence: CASQDRGIGPEAFF. CDR3 bases: TGTGCCAGCCAGGACAGGGGAATCGGCCCTGAAGCTTTCTTT.

The CDR3 sequence is CASSVGGVTGHSSYEQYF. Written as DNA, the CDR3 is TGTGCCAGCAGCGTAGGAGGAGTGACGGGACATTCCTCCTACGAGCAGTACTTC. V is TRBV9 and J is TRBJ2-5, with D possibly being TRBD1 (6 bases). The J call is doubtful: the DNA matches TRBJ2-7 better. Germline V gene lookup returns CDR1 SGDLS and CDR2 YYNGEE. The CDR3 consists of 18 residues.

This clone was seen only a few times. The V and J genes are TRBV28 and TRBJ2-7, with 7 bases fitting TRBD2. The length of the CDR3 is 16 residues. Trimming removed 7 bases from V and 3 bases from J; junction bases left unmatched: 15. In germline, CDR1 is MDHEN, CDR2 SYDVKM. CDR3 in DNA: TGTGCCAGCACCCAGACCCTGACTAGCCGCGGCTACGAGCAGTACTTC. This encodes CASTQTLTSRGYEQYF.

CDR3 in DNA: TGTGCCAGCAGCTTAGCCCGGGGGATCACAGGGGTCGGCTATGGCTACACCTTC. Translation gives CASSLARGITGVGYGYTF. The chain joins TRBV11-2 to TRBJ1-2; the match to TRBD1 covers 7 bases. The CDR3 consists of 18 residues. V trimming: 1 base; J trimming: 4 bases; junction bases outside the gene matches: 15. Per the germline V gene, CDR1 is SGHAT and CDR2 is FQNNGV.

V gene TRBV10-3 combines with J gene TRBJ2-4; 7 nucleotides line up with TRBD1. The V segment lost 4 bases and the J segment 7 bases; nucleotides outside the gene matches: 4. The CDR3 is 13 amino acids. CDR1 is ENHRY, CDR2 SYGVKD, per germline. The CDR3 nucleotides are TGTGCCATCAGTGGACAGGGTGTGAACATTCAGTACTTC. It yields the protein CAISGQGVNIQYF.